The TCR beta chain described here comes from a study of blood T cells in healthy people across ages. Every donor gave roughly 9.6 milliliters of peripheral blood. With a J-beta primer mix and a sample-barcoded 5' primer, a second PCR ran about 7 to 12 cycles. Using its own MiXCR run on the 5' RACE reads, TCRdb lists one record per CDR3 protein. The top ten hold around 22% of the sample, which has 700,000 or so distinct CDR3 sequences, about 20% seen once. This clonotype was seen only a few times. The CDR3 is 15 amino acids. CDR1 is KGHSH, CDR2 LQKENI, per germline. The TCR comes from an older man in good health. Sequencing was carried out using blood. The V and J genes are TRBV18 and TRBJ2-1; D not certain. The J call is in doubt because the DNA end fits TRBJ2-7 better. The CDR3 region has the DNA TGTGCCAGCTCACCTTCCGTTGGCGTTGGGCTCGAGCAGTACTTC. Protein product: CASSPSVGVGLEQYF.